Sequencing of this T cell receptor (beta chain) was carried out in a study of blood T cells in healthy people across ages. Regarding this clonotype: What it binds is not known.

Broader study findings: Higher diversity and more naive CD4+ cells were features of long-lived donors, compared to aged donors. Per million T cells, TCR beta diversity dropped about linearly as age rose.

The CDR3 is 13 residues long. Germline CDR1 is SGHTA and CDR2 is FQGNSA. The V end lost 7 bases, the J end lost 9 bases, and 19 bases lay between the germline ends. A sample-barcoded 5' primer and a J-beta primer mix were used in a second PCR of roughly 7 to 11 cycles. Every cDNA was tagged by a template-switch adaptor with 12 random nucleotides. Individual samples furnished no less than 2.5 million CDR3-containing paired-end reads apiece. TCRdb re-derived calls from the 5' RACE reads in MiXCR, one entry per CDR3 protein. The sample has about 1.8 million distinct CDR3 sequences, around 48% seen once. Sequencing was carried out using blood. The sequence was collected from a woman aged 35 to 49 in good health. V usage is TRBV7-2 and J usage is TRBJ2-7, with a tentative D call TRBD1 (7 bases). The CDR3 region is CASTSGGIGRQYF. The CDR3 DNA is TGTGCCAGCACCTCAGGGGGGATTGGGCGGCAGTACTTC.